The entry that follows covers one T cell receptor beta chain sequence. The antigen is unknown. The sample is drawn from a study of cytomegalovirus exposure and HLA in healthy donors. Study-level findings and limits: Both high specificity and high sensitivity reportedly marked the classifier's diagnosis of cytomegalovirus status. Usually a TCR sequence was rare, but some public TCRs were found in many donors.

The method was immunoSEQ multiplex PCR; TCRdb's version includes in-frame clones alone and lacks a portion of them. Among 85,000 to 120,000 clones listed, about 88% were seen once. V was pared by 0 bases and J by 6 bases, with 6 bases between. The CDR3 length is 13 residues. In germline, CDR1 is ENHRY, CDR2 SYGVKD. Sequencing input: PBMCs. This chain joins TRBV10-3 and TRBJ1-5; D gene uncertain. This TCR derives from a woman aged 18-35 years in good health and CMV-seropositive. The CDR3 nucleotides are TGTGCCATCAGTGAGTCCCCTAGTCAGCCCCAGCATTTT. Encoded protein: CAISESPSQPQHF.